Listed below are T cell receptor beta chains from one sample, sequenced in a study of identical twins. MiXCR, run by TCRdb on the 5' RACE reads, gives a single entry per CDR3 protein. The sample has approximately 890,000 distinct CDR3 sequences; around an eighth are singletons. This sample also belongs to another study, concerning yellow fever vaccine responses in identical twins.

Input material: PBMCs. The receptor set was obtained from a young woman in good health. CDR3s include the opening cysteine and the closing phenylalanine or tryptophan. The D gene is left open where the match is weak. Not all rows give a size; the values are once, few, many and, for expanded clones, a class.

CDR3	DNA	V	size	J	D
CASIGQQYNEQFF	TGCGCCAGCATCGGACAGCAATACAATGAGCAGTTCTTC	TRBV5-1	few	TRBJ2-1	.
CASIPPGTYNEQFF	TGTGCCAGCATCCCCCCCGGGACCTACAATGAGCAGTTCTTC	TRBV28	.	TRBJ2-1	.
CASRSRGRYTDTQYF	TGTGCCAGCAGATCTCGGGGCAGGTACACAGATACGCAGTATTTT	TRBV27	.	TRBJ2-3	.
CASSYYSPQPQHF	TGTGCCAGCAGCTACTACAGCCCTCAGCCCCAGCATTTT	TRBV2	.	TRBJ1-5	.
CASSQATGSGELFF	TGTGCCAGCAGCCAAGCGACAGGTTCCGGGGAGCTGTTTTTT	TRBV3-1	many	TRBJ2-2	.
CASYSGSSDTQYF	TGTGCCAGCTACAGCGGGAGTTCAGATACGCAGTATTTT	TRBV2	.	TRBJ2-3	TRBD2
CASTQVGASTGELFF	TGTGCCAGTACCCAAGTGGGGGCGTCCACCGGGGAGCTGTTTTTT	TRBV7-9	.	TRBJ2-2	.
CASSSRSILLAGGFQETQYF	TGTGCCAGCAGCTCCCGATCCATTTTACTAGCGGGAGGATTCCAAGAGACCCAGTACTTC	TRBV14	.	TRBJ2-5	TRBD2
CASSPPGLAGGSQQNEQFF	TGTGCCAGCTCACCACCGGGACTAGCGGGAGGAAGTCAACAGAATGAGCAGTTCTTC	TRBV18	.	TRBJ2-1	TRBD2
CASSYSGPLNTGELFF	TGTGCCAGCAGTTATAGCGGGCCGTTGAACACCGGGGAGCTGTTTTTT	TRBV6-5	.	TRBJ2-2	TRBD2
CASSEGLAVLYNEQFF	TGCGCCAGCAGCGAAGGACTAGCGGTTTTATACAATGAGCAGTTCTTC	TRBV4-1	many	TRBJ2-1	TRBD2
CASSTTEYEQYF	TGTGCCAGCAGCACCACGGAGTACGAGCAGTACTTC	TRBV12-3/TRBV12-4	many	TRBJ2-7	.
CASRTPGRGIEKLFF	TGTGCCAGCAGGACGCCAGGGCGCGGAATTGAAAAACTGTTTTTT	TRBV6-1	.	TRBJ1-4	.
CASSLDLLARGDTQYF	TGTGCCAGCAGCTTAGATCTTCTAGCTAGGGGAGATACGCAGTATTTT	TRBV11-2	few	TRBJ2-3	.
CASSTGTAGDTQYF	TGTGCCAGCAGCACCGGGACAGCGGGAGATACGCAGTATTTT	TRBV7-9	.	TRBJ2-3	.
CSVLRGDYGYTF	TGCAGCGTCTTAAGGGGGGACTATGGCTACACCTTC	TRBV29-1	many	TRBJ1-2	.
CASSYSGFNSPLHF	TGTGCCAGCAGTTACTCAGGGTTCAATTCACCCCTCCACTTT	TRBV6-5	many	TRBJ1-6	.
CASSNSGTGRSKNIQYF	TGTGCCAGCAGCAACTCCGGGACAGGGAGATCCAAAAACATTCAGTACTTC	TRBV27	.	TRBJ2-4	TRBD1
CASSWGTGIENTEAFF	TGTGCCAGCAGCTGGGGGACTGGTATTGAGAACACTGAAGCTTTCTTT	TRBV7-9	.	TRBJ1-1	.
CASSPRGFEQFF	TGTGCCAGCAGTCCCCGGGGGTTCGAGCAGTTCTTC	TRBV6-2/TRBV6-3	.	TRBJ2-1	.
CATAQGMNTEAFF	TGTGCCACTGCACAGGGGATGAACACTGAAGCTTTCTTT	TRBV2	.	TRBJ1-1	TRBD1
CSVEQGVHSYEQYF	TGCAGCGTTGAACAGGGGGTCCACTCCTACGAGCAGTACTTC	TRBV29-1	few	TRBJ2-7	TRBD1
CASSLIVPGRGTEAFF	TGTGCCAGCAGTTTAATAGTTCCAGGGAGAGGCACTGAAGCTTTCTTT	TRBV27	.	TRBJ1-1	.
CASSHGPGAGGYTF	TGCGCCAGCAGCCATGGTCCGGGGGCGGGTGGCTACACCTTC	TRBV4-1	few	TRBJ1-2	.
CASSSLSGTNTGELFF	TGTGCCAGCAGTTCCCTTAGCGGAACCAACACCGGGGAGCTGTTTTTT	TRBV6-5	few	TRBJ2-2	.
CSARGSGVNTEAFF	TGCAGTGCTAGGGGCTCAGGAGTGAACACTGAAGCTTTCTTT	TRBV20-1	many	TRBJ1-1	.
CASSSNGQGQDTYEQYF	TGTGCCAGCAGTTCCAACGGACAGGGGCAGGATACCTACGAGCAGTACTTC	TRBV6-5	few	TRBJ2-7	TRBD1
CSARVETAMNTEAFF	TGCAGTGCTAGAGTTGAGACAGCTATGAACACTGAAGCTTTCTTT	TRBV20-1	few	TRBJ1-1	.
CAISERGRVTEAFF	TGTGCCATCAGTGAAAGGGGGCGCGTCACTGAAGCTTTCTTT	TRBV10-3	few	TRBJ1-1	TRBD1
CASTLRLPTYNEQFF	TGTGCCAGCACCTTACGGCTACCAACCTACAATGAGCAGTTCTTC	TRBV28	.	TRBJ2-1	.
CASSVWGENTGELFF	TGTGCCAGCAGCGTGTGGGGGGAAAACACCGGGGAGCTGTTTTTT	TRBV9	few	TRBJ2-2	.
CASSHTSGLGDEQFF	TGTGCCAGCAGCCACACATCGGGACTAGGCGATGAGCAGTTCTTC	TRBV5-5	many	TRBJ2-1	TRBD2
CAISPGGTDTQYF	TGTGCCATCAGCCCGGGGGGTACAGATACGCAGTATTTT	TRBV10-3	.	TRBJ2-3	TRBD2
CASNDRGGDRSTGELFF	TGTGCCAGTAACGACAGGGGGGGGGACAGAAGCACCGGGGAGCTGTTTTTT	TRBV19	.	TRBJ2-2	TRBD1
CSARRLGGSYNEQFF	TGCAGTGCTAGACGCCTCGGGGGTTCCTACAATGAGCAGTTCTTC	TRBV20-1	.	TRBJ2-1	.
CSATRGVSGSRVNEQFF	TGCAGTGCTACCAGGGGGGTGAGCGGGAGTCGTGTCAATGAGCAGTTCTTC	TRBV20-1	many	TRBJ2-1	.
CASSYLRGSTEAFF	TGTGCCAGCAGCTACCTCAGGGGTAGCACTGAAGCTTTCTTT	TRBV7-9	.	TRBJ1-1	.
CASSERAGDGYTF	TGTGCCAGCAGTGAGCGGGCAGGGGATGGCTACACCTTC	TRBV6-1	.	TRBJ1-2	.
CASGGDRVYNEQFF	TGCGCCAGCGGGGGGGACAGGGTCTACAATGAGCAGTTCTTC	TRBV5-1	.	TRBJ2-1	TRBD1
CASSLPGFGSTEAFF	TGCGCCAGCAGCTTGCCCGGCTTCGGGAGCACTGAAGCTTTCTTT	TRBV5-1	few	TRBJ1-1	.
CASGTSGGLFFPSINNEQFF	TGCGCCAGTGGGACTAGCGGGGGGCTTTTCTTTCCGAGCATTAACAATGAGCAGTTCTTC	TRBV5-1	few	TRBJ2-1	TRBD2
CASRRSGLAGPSSYNEQFF	TGTGCCAGCAGGCGAAGCGGACTAGCGGGCCCGAGCTCCTACAATGAGCAGTTCTTC	TRBV12-3/TRBV12-4	.	TRBJ2-1	TRBD2
CASSRTSGSPLEQYF	TGTGCCAGCAGTCGGACTAGCGGGAGCCCGTTGGAGCAGTACTTC	TRBV12-3/TRBV12-4	.	TRBJ2-7	TRBD2
CAISATGGGGTEAFF	TGTGCCATCAGTGCAACAGGGGGCGGTGGCACTGAAGCTTTCTTT	TRBV10-3	few	TRBJ1-1	TRBD1
CASSPGLPRADTQYF	TGTGCCAGCAGTCCGGGACTCCCCCGGGCAGATACGCAGTATTTT	TRBV28	.	TRBJ2-3	.
CSATRDYSPYNEQFF	TGCAGTGCTACCCGGGACTACAGTCCCTACAATGAGCAGTTCTTC	TRBV20-1	few	TRBJ2-1	TRBD2
CASSLKGFGTDTQYF	TGCGCCAGCAGCTTGAAGGGCTTCGGCACAGATACGCAGTATTTT	TRBV5-1	.	TRBJ2-3	.
CASSWDRDQPQHF	TGTGCCAGCAGTTGGGACAGGGATCAGCCCCAGCATTTT	TRBV12-3/TRBV12-4	many	TRBJ1-5	TRBD1